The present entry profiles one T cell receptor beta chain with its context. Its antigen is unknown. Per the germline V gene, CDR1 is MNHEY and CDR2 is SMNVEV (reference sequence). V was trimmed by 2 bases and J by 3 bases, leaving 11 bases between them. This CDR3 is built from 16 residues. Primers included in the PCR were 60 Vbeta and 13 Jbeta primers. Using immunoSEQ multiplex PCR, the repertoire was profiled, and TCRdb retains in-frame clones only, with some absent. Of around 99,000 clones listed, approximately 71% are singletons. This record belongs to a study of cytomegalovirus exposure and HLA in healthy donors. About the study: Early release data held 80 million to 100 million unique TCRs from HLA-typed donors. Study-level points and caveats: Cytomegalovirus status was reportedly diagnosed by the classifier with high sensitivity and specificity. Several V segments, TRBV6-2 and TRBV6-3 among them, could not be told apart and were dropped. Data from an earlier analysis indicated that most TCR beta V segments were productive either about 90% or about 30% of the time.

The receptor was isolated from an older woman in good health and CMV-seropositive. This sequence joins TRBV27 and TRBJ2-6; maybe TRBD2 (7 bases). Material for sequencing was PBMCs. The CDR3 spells CASSLRGGSGANVLTF. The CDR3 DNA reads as TGTGCCAGCAGTTTAAGGGGGGGAAGTGGGGCCAACGTCCTGACTTTC.